This T cell receptor beta chain was found in a study of technical replicates of blood from a handful of donors. Sequenced by immunoSEQ multiplex PCR; TCRdb stores in-frame clones only, minus some. This sample yields roughly 61,000 clones, of which roughly 97% are seen a single time; approximately 0.21% belongs to the top ten. CDR3 length: 13 amino acids. V was shortened by 5 bases and J by 2 bases, with 9 bases between the two germline ends. Germline V gene data show CDR1 as MNHEY and CDR2 as SVGAGI. Sample: T cells isolated from PBMCs. The V gene is TRBV6-5, the J gene TRBJ1-1; a possible D gene is TRBD1 (5 bases). This receptor was identified in a human donor in good health. The CDR3 region is CASSGGGNTEAFF. The CDR3 DNA sequence: TGTGCCAGCAGTGGGGGGGGTAACACTGAAGCTTTCTTT.